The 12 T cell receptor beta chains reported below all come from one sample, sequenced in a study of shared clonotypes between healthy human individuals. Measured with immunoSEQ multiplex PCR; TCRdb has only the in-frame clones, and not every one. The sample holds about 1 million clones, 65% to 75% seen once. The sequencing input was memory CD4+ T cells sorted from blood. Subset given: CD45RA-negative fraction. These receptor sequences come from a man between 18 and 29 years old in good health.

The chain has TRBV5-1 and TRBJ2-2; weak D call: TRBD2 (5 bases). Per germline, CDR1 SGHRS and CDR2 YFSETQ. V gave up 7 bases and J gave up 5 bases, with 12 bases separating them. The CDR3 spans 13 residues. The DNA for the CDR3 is TGCGCCAGCGTATCGGACTGGACCGGGGAGCTGTTTTTT. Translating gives CASVSDWTGELFF.

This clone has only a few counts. This CDR3 reads CASSGTGKNGQPQHF. CDR3 in DNA: TGTGCCAGCAGTGGGACAGGGAAGAATGGTCAGCCCCAGCATTTT. This sequence joins TRBV27 and TRBJ1-5; the match to TRBD1 covers 9 bases. Germline CDR1 is MNHEY and CDR2 is SMNVEV (reference sequence). The CDR3 loop spans 15 amino acids. The V gene end was trimmed by 5 bases and the J gene end by 6 bases; junction bases not matched to a gene: 8.

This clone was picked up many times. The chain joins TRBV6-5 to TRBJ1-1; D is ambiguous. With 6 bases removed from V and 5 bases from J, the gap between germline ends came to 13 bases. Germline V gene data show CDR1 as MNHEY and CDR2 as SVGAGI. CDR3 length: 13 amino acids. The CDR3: CASRYLRETEAFF. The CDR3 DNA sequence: TGTGCCAGCAGATACCTCCGGGAGACTGAAGCTTTCTTT.

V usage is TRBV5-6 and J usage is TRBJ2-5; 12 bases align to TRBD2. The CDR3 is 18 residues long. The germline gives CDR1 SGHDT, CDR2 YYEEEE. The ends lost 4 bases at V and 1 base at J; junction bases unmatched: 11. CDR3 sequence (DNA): TGTGCCAGCAGCACCCTGGGTACTAGCGGGAGGATCCAAGAGACCCAGTACTTC. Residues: CASSTLGTSGRIQETQYF.

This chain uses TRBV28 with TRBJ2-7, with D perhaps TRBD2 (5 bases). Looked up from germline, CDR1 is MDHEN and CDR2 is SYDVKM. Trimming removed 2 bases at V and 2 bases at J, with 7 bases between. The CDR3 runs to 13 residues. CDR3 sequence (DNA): TGTGCCAGCAGTTTAGGACTTCCCTACGAGCAGTACTTC. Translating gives CASSLGLPYEQYF.

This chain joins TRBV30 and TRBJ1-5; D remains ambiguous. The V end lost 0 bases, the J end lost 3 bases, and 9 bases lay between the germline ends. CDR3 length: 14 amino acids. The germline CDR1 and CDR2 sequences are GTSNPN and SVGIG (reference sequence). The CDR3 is CAWSVASFNQPQHF. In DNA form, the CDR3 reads TGTGCCTGGAGTGTAGCCAGTTTCAATCAGCCCCAGCATTTT.

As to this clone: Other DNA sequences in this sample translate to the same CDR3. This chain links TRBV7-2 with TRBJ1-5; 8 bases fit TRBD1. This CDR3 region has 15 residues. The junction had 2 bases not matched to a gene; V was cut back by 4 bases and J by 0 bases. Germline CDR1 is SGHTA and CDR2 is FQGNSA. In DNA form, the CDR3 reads TGTGCCAGCAGCTCACAGGGGGGTAGCAATCAGCCCCAGCATTTT. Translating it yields CASSSQGGSNQPQHF.

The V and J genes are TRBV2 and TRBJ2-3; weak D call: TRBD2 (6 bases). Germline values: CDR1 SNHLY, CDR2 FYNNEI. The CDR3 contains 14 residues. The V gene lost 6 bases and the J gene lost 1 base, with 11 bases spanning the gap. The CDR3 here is CASRVAVRTDTQYF. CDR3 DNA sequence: TGTGCCAGCAGGGTAGCGGTCCGCACAGATACGCAGTATTTT.

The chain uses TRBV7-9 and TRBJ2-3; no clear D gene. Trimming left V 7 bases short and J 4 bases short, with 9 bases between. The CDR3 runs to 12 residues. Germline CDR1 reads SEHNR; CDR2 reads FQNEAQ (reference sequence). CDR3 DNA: TGTGCCAGCACCAACATGGCAGATACGCAGTATTTT. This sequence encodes CASTNMADTQYF.

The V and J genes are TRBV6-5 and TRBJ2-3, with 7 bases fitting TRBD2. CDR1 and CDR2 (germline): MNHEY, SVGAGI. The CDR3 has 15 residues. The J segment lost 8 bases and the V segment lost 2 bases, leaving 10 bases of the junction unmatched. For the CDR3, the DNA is TGTGCCAGCAGTTACGGAGCGGGACCTCCTCGTACGCAGTATTTT. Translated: CASSYGAGPPRTQYF.

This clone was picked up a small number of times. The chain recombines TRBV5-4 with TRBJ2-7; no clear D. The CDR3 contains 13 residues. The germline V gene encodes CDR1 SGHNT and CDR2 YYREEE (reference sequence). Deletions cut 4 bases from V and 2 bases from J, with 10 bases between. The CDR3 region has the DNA TGTGCCAGCAGCCGGACGCCCACCTACGAGCAGTACTTC. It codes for CASSRTPTYEQYF.

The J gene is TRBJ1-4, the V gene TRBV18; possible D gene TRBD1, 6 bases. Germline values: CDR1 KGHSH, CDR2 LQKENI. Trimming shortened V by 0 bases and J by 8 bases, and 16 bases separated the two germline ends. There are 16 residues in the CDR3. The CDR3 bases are TGTGCCAGCTCACCACCCCAGACAGGTGTTAAGGAAAAACTGTTTTTT. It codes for CASSPPQTGVKEKLFF.